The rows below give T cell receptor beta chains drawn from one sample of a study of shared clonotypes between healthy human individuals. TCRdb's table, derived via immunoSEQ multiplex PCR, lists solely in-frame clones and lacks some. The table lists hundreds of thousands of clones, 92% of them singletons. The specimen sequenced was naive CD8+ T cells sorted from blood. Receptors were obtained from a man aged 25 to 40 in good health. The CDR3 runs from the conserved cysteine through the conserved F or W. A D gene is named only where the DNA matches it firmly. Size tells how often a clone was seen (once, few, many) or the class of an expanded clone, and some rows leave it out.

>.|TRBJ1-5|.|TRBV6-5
TGTGCCAGCAGTTACTCGGGGTCGGGGCCAAATCAGCCCCAGCATTTT
CASSYSGSGPNQPQHF
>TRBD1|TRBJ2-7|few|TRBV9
TGTGCCAGCAGCGTAGGGACAGGGGCCTACGAGCAGTACTTC
CASSVGTGAYEQYF
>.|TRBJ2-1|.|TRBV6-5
TGTGCCAGCAGTTACGCCCCGTACAATGAGCAGTTCTTC
CASSYAPYNEQFF
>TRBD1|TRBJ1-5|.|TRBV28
TGTGCCAGCAGTTTGCGACAGGGTTTCGGGCAGCCCCAGCATTTT
CASSLRQGFGQPQHF
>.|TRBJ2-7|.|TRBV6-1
TGTGCCAGCAGCCTAAGCTCCTACGAGCAGTACTTC
CASSLSSYEQYF
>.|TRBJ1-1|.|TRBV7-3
TGTGCCAGCAGCTTACCGGGAGGGACTGAAGCTTTCTTT
CASSLPGGTEAFF
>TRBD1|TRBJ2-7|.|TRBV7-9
TGTGCCAGCAGCCCATCCGGGACAGGAGTTTTCCTCTACGAGCAGTACTTC
CASSPSGTGVFLYEQYF
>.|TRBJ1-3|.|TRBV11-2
TGTGCCAGCAGCTTAGGGGACACCATATATTTT
CASSLGDTIYF
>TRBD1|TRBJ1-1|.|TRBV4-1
TGCGCCAGCAGCCAAAGACAGGGGAACACTGAAGCTTTCTTT
CASSQRQGNTEAFF
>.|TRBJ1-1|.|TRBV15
TGTGCCACCAGCAGACCCAGTATAGGTCCTGAAGCTTTCTTT
CATSRPSIGPEAFF
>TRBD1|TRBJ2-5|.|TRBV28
TGTGCCAGCAGCCTGGGACAGGCCATCCAAGAGACCCAGTACTTC
CASSLGQAIQETQYF
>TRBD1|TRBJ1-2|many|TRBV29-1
TGCAGCGTTGACCCGGGACAGGGGGCGCATGTCTATGGCTACACCTTC
CSVDPGQGAHVYGYTF
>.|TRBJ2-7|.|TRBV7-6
TGTGCCAGCAGCTTAAACCCGGGAGAGGTTTGGGAGCAGTACTTC
CASSLNPGEVWEQYF